This T cell receptor (beta chain) originates from a study of cytomegalovirus exposure and HLA in healthy donors. The CDR3 has 12 residues. Deletions cut 4 bases from V and 13 bases from J, with 14 bases between. Germline CDR1 SGHDN, CDR2 FVKESK. Points from the study as a whole: A later examination showed that TCR association rates differed by HLA locus, with DRB1 most and HLA-C fewest. The HLA-A and HLA-B alleles of most subjects were reportedly predicted accurately from TCR beta sequences. Association of a missense DCLRE1C variant with TCR beta V- and J-gene trimming was reported in a later analysis.

Amplification used 60 Vbeta primers and 13 Jbeta primers. Profiling relied on immunoSEQ multiplex PCR, and the TCRdb table lists in-frame clones only, not all of them. The table has 100,000 to 150,000 clones, roughly 80% seen once. In the case of this clone: Its antigen is still unknown.

The sample taken for sequencing was PBMCs. V gene TRBV14 combines with J gene TRBJ2-1, with D maybe TRBD1 (6 bases). The receptor comes from a man aged 30 to 45 in good health and CMV-seronegative. The CDR3 here is CASSPRTAVQFF. The CDR3 bases are TGTGCCAGCAGCCCTCGGACAGCCGTTCAGTTCTTC.